The 3 T cell receptor beta chains reported below all come from one sample, sequenced in a study of siplizumab effects on memory and regulatory T cells. Produced via immunoSEQ multiplex PCR; TCRdb's table is partial and in-frame only. The sample shows about 85,000 clones, 95% of them seen only once. The sequenced material came from CD8+ T cells sorted from blood. These receptors were collected from a human donor in good health.

This clone was detected once. This chain uses TRBV5-6 with TRBJ2-7; 9 bases line up with TRBD1. J lost 7 bases, V lost 0 bases, and 2 bases had no gene match. The CDR3 loop spans 13 amino acids. Germline V gene data show CDR1 as SGHDT and CDR2 as YYEEEE. The CDR3 sequence is CASSLAGTGEQYF. The CDR3 DNA follows: TGTGCCAGCAGCTTGGCCGGGACAGGGGAGCAGTACTTC.

This chain links TRBV6-6 with TRBJ2-3; tentative D call: TRBD2 (6 bases). CDR3 length equals 15 residues. The ends were cut back, 2 bases at V and 4 bases at J, with 13 bases in the middle. Germline assignment: CDR1 MNHNY and CDR2 SVGAGI (reference sequence). The CDR3: CASSYGGGESDTQYF. The CDR3 DNA follows: TGTGCCAGCAGTTACGGAGGAGGGGAGTCAGATACGCAGTATTTT.

This clone was picked up one time. This chain connects TRBV28 to TRBJ1-5; TRBD1 is a possible D gene (5 bases). CDR1 and CDR2 from the germline V gene are MDHEN and SYDVKM. This CDR3 has 15 residues. Trimming took off 5 bases at V and 5 bases at J, with 16 bases between the two ends. CDR3 coding DNA: TGTGCCAGCAGTCCTCTTGGGACCCGGGATCAGCCCCAGCATTTT. Translating gives CASSPLGTRDQPQHF.